These 14 T cell receptor beta chains share one sample of origin, sequenced in a study of shared clonotypes between healthy human individuals. Only in-frame clones appear in the TCRdb table, and some are missing; sequencing was by immunoSEQ multiplex PCR. The repertoire has roughly 2,000,000 clones, just under 95% of them found once; the top ten carry 0.95% to 1.5%. Naive-designated CD8 cells lacked CD45RO, were positively enriched for CCR7, and omitted terminally differentiated effector memory CD45RA+ cells. Source material: naive CD8+ T cells sorted from blood. The receptors come from a man in his late teens or twenties in good health.

V and J are TRBV2 and TRBJ2-3; 7 nucleotides match TRBD2. CDR1 and CDR2 (germline): SNHLY, FYNNEI. V lost 10 bases, J lost 3 bases, and 7 bases stayed unmatched. CDR3 length: 13 amino acids. The CDR3 DNA sequence: TGTGCCACCCCGGGACTAAGAACAGATACGCAGTATTTT. This translates into CATPGLRTDTQYF.

This chain joins TRBV7-9 and TRBJ1-2, with D uncertain. V gave up 4 bases and J gave up 3 bases, with 24 bases separating them. The CDR3 spans 18 residues. Germline loops: CDR1 SEHNR, CDR2 FQNEAQ (reference sequence). CDR3 coding DNA: TGTGCCAGCAGCTCAAACTCGCTGACCCTGCCCCCGTACTATGGCTACACCTTC. Its translation: CASSSNSLTLPPYYGYTF. Full variable domain (outside the CDR3, taken from reference TRBV7-9 and TRBJ1-2): DTGVSQNPRHKITKRGQNVTFRCDPISEHNRLYWYRQTLGQGPEFLTYFQNEAQLEKSRLLSDRFSAERPKGSFSTLEIQRTEQGDSAMYLCASSSNSLTLPPYYGYTFGSGTRLTVV.

The chain recombines TRBV10-3 with TRBJ2-2; D remains unclear. The CDR3 has 14 amino acids. Trimming removed 0 bases from V and 2 bases from J, with 4 bases in between. CDR1 is ENHRY and CDR2 is SYGVKD in the germline V gene. The CDR3 spells CAISESHNTGELFF. In nucleotides, the CDR3 is TGTGCCATCAGTGAGTCGCATAACACCGGGGAGCTGTTTTTT.

The V gene is TRBV28, the J gene TRBJ2-7, with 10 bases that match TRBD1. In germline, CDR1 is MDHEN, CDR2 SYDVKM. The CDR3 consists of 15 residues. The trim removed 5 bases at V and 6 bases at J, leaving 10 bases unmatched. In nucleotides, the CDR3 is TGTGCCAGCAGTACCCCCGGGACAGGGGCCCTCGAGCAGTACTTC. The encoded protein is CASSTPGTGALEQYF.

This clone was picked up one time. The chain links TRBV6-1 to TRBJ1-1; D ambiguous. V was pared by 5 bases and J by 11 bases, with 21 bases between. From germline, CDR1 is MNHNS and CDR2 SASEGT. The CDR3 covers 14 residues. CDR3 protein: CASSPLGGVALAFF. The CDR3 nucleotides read TGTGCCAGCAGTCCCCTCGGCGGGGTCGCCTTGGCTTTCTTT.

The chain combines TRBV10-3 with TRBJ1-1; 8 bases match TRBD1. Germline V CDR1 and CDR2: ENHRY, SYGVKD. This CDR3 contains 14 residues. V lost 7 bases to trimming and J lost 2 bases; unmatched junction nucleotides: 6. The CDR3 bases are TGTGCCATCAAACCGGGACAGGACAACACTGAAGCTTTCTTT. Its protein is CAIKPGQDNTEAFF.

The chain couples TRBV9 to TRBJ1-1; D call uncertain. V lost 3 bases and J 0 bases, leaving 12 bases between the germline ends. The CDR3 consists of 15 residues. The V gene's germline CDR1 is SGDLS and CDR2 YYNGEE. CDR3 sequence (DNA): TGTGCCAGCAGCGCTTCAGTGAACATGAACACTGAAGCTTTCTTT. It yields the protein CASSASVNMNTEAFF.

This chain uses TRBV2 with TRBJ2-1; D might be TRBD2 (5 bases). CDR3 length equals 14 residues. CDR1 is SNHLY, CDR2 FYNNEI, per germline. The V end lost 6 bases, the J end lost 4 bases, and 13 bases lay between the germline ends. This CDR3 reads CASRNGLDYNEQFF. The CDR3 DNA reads TGTGCCAGCAGAAACGGACTGGATTACAATGAGCAGTTCTTC.

This chain links TRBV5-4 with TRBJ1-1, with a possible D match to TRBD1 (6 bases). The CDR3 runs 15 residues. Germline CDR1 and CDR2: SGHNT and YYREEE (reference sequence). Trimming stripped 0 bases from V and 3 bases from J, with 12 bases between. The CDR3 loop reads CASSLDPQGDTEAFF. In nucleotides, the CDR3 is TGTGCCAGCAGCTTGGACCCACAGGGCGACACTGAAGCTTTCTTT.

This CDR3 reads CAIRTEDYGYTF. The CDR3 DNA follows: TGTGCCATCCGGACGGAAGACTATGGCTACACCTTC. The chain employs TRBV6-1 and TRBJ1-2; no reliable D call. Germline CDR1 MNHNS, CDR2 SASEGT. Trimming cost V 10 bases and J 3 bases, with 12 bases left between them. The CDR3 loop spans 12 amino acids.

CDR3 sequence reads: CASSYILGEDYGYTF. The CDR3 DNA is TGTGCCAGCAGTTACATTCTGGGGGAGGACTATGGCTACACCTTC. This chain uses TRBV6-5 with TRBJ1-2, with a weak D call TRBD1 (5 bases). Per the germline V gene, CDR1 is MNHEY and CDR2 is SVGAGI. The CDR3 has 15 residues. The V gene lost 2 bases and the J gene lost 3 bases, with 13 bases spanning the gap.

Here the CDR3 reads CASSQGGSTEAFF. For the CDR3, the DNA is TGCGCCAGCAGCCAAGGTGGATCCACTGAAGCTTTCTTT. V and J are TRBV4-3 and TRBJ1-1; no firm D call. The V gene's germline CDR1 is LGHNA and CDR2 YSLEER. The CDR3 is made up of 13 amino acids. Trimming shortened V by 1 base and J by 4 bases, and 7 bases separated the two germline ends.

The CDR3 sequence is CASRPQGAKNIQYF. CDR3 nucleotides: TGTGCCAGCAGGCCACAAGGAGCCAAAAACATTCAGTACTTC. This chain uses TRBV28 with TRBJ2-4; D is unresolved. The CDR3 has 14 amino acids. Germline V CDR1 and CDR2: MDHEN, SYDVKM. The V end lost 6 bases, the J end lost 0 bases, and 9 bases lay between the germline ends.

The rearrangement joins TRBV11-2 to TRBJ2-7; no definite D call. The length of the CDR3 is 13 residues. The germline V gene has CDR1 SGHAT and CDR2 FQNNGV. V lost 3 bases to trimming and J lost 5 bases, with 11 bases between them. The CDR3 region is CASSLSGVHEQYF. The DNA of the CDR3 is TGTGCCAGCAGCTTGAGTGGAGTCCACGAGCAGTACTTC.